This T cell receptor beta chain appears in the sequencing data of a study of cytomegalovirus exposure and HLA in healthy donors. Repertoires were generated with immunoSEQ multiplex PCR, while TCRdb's copy carries only in-frame clones and drops some. The sample records roughly 200,000 clones, approximately 89% being singletons. The sequencing input was PBMCs. This clonotype originated in a man aged 25 to 40 in good health and CMV-seropositive.

The DNA of the CDR3 is TGCGCCAGCAGATGGACGGGAGGAAACACCATATATTTT. Translation: CASRWTGGNTIYF. This sequence joins TRBV5-1 and TRBJ1-3, with D unresolved. From germline, CDR1 is SGHRS and CDR2 YFSETQ. The CDR3 loop spans 13 amino acids. V shed 5 bases and J shed 4 bases, with 10 bases lying between them. The full variable domain, with the rest looked up from reference TRBV5-1 and TRBJ1-3, is KAGVTQTPRYLIKTRGQQVTLSCSPISGHRSVSWYQQTPGQGLQFLFEYFSETQRNKGNFPGRFSGRQFSNSRSEMNVSTLELGDSALYLCASRWTGGNTIYFGEGSWLTVV.